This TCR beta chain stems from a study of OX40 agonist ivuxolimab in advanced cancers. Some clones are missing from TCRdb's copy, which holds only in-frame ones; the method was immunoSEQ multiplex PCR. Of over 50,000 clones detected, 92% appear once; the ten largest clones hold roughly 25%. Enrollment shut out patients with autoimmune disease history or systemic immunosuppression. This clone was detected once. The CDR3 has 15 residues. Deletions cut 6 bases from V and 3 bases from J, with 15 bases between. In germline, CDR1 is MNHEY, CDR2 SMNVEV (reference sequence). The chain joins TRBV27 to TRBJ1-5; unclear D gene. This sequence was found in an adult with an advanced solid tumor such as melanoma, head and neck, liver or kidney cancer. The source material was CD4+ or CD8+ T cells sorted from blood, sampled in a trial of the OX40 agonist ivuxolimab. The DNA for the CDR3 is TGTGCCAGCAGCGCGGACGGCACAATCAATCAGCCCCAGCATTTT. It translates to CASSADGTINQPQHF.